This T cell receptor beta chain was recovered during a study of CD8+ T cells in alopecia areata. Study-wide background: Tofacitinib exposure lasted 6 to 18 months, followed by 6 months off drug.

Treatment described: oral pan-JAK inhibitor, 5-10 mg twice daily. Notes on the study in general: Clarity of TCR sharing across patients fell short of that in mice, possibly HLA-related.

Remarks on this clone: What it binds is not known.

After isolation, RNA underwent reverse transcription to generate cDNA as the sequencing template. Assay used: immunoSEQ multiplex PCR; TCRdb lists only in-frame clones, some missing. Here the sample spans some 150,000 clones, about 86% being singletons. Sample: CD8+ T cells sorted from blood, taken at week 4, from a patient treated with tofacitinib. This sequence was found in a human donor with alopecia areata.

CDR3 sequence reads: CASSPLRLVPYEQYF. The CDR3 nucleotides read TGCGCCAGCAGCCCGCTCCGACTAGTCCCCTACGAGCAGTACTTC. V usage is TRBV4-1 and J usage is TRBJ2-7; a weak D match, TRBD2 (6 bases). V lost 4 bases and J 2 bases, leaving 15 bases between the germline ends. The CDR3 totals 15 residues. The germline V gene encodes CDR1 MGHRA and CDR2 YSYEKL.